What follows describes a single T cell receptor beta chain. These data belong to a study of blood T cell repertoires in COVID-19. Study details: Samples came from the United States, Italy and Spain, spanning acute and convalescent COVID-19. Sources were T cells, B-cell-depleted T cells, or PBMCs; the material itself was cDNA or gDNA.

Germline V CDR1 and CDR2: KGHDR, SFDVKD. Trimming took off 4 bases at V and 7 bases at J, with 10 bases between the two ends. This CDR3 spans 13 amino acids. The data were produced by immunoSEQ multiplex PCR, yet TCRdb's version contains in-frame clones alone and is incomplete. The table records under 200,000 clones, 81% of them present only once. Participants' own reports of clinical history determined their cohort assignment. The sample taken for sequencing was PBMCs or T cells enriched from blood (not recorded which). This receptor was identified in a middle-aged woman with acute COVID-19. The chain recombines TRBV24-1 with TRBJ2-1, with TRBD2 as a possible D gene (6 bases). CDR3 DNA sequence: TGTGCCACCAGTGAGGCGGGGTTTAATGAGCAGTTCTTC. Its translation is CATSEAGFNEQFF.